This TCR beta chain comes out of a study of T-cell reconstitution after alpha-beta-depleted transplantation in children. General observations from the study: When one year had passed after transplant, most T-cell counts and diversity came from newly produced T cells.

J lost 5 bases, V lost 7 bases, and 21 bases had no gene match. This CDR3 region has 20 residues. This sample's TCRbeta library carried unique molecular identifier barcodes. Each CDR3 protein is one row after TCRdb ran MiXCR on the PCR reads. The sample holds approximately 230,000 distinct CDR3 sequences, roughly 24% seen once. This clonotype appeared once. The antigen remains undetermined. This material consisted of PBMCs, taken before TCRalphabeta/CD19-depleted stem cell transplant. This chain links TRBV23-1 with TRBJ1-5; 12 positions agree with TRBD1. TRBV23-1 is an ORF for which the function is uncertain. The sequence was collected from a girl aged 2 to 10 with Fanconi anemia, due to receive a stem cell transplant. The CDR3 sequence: CASIHRVFGTGGPWHQPQHF. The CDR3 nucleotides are TGCGCCAGCATCCACCGCGTTTTCGGGACAGGGGGCCCCTGGCATCAGCCCCAGCATTTT.